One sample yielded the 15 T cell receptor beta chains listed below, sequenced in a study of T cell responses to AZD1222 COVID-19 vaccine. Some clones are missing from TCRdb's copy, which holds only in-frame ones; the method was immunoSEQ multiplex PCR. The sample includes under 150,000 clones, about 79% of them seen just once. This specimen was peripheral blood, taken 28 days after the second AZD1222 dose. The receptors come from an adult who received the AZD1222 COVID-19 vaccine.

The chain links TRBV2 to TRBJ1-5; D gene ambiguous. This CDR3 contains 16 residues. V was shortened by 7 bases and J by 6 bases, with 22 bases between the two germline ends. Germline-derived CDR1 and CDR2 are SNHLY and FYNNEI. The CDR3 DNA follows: TGTGCCAGCAAGGAGGGCAGGTGGGGTCCCAGTCAGCCCCAGCATTTT. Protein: CASKEGRWGPSQPQHF. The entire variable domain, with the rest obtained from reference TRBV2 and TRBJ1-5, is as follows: EPEVTQTPSHQVTQMGQEVILRCVPISNHLYFYWYRQILGQKVEFLVSFYNNEISEKSEIFDDQFSVERPDGSNFTLKIRSTKLEDSAMYFCASKEGRWGPSQPQHFGDGTRLSIL.

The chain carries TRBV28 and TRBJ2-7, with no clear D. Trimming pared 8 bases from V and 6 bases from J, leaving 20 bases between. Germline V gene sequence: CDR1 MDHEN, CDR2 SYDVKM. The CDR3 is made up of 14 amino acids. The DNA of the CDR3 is TGTGCCAGCGGTCCAATAAGGGATTGGGGCGAGCAGTACTTC. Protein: CASGPIRDWGEQYF. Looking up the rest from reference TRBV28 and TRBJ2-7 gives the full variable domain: DVKVTQSSRYLVKRTGEKVFLECVQDMDHENMFWYRQDPGLGLRLIYFSYDVKMKEKGDIPEGYSVSREKKERFSLILESASTNQTSMYLCASGPIRDWGEQYFGPGTRLTVT.

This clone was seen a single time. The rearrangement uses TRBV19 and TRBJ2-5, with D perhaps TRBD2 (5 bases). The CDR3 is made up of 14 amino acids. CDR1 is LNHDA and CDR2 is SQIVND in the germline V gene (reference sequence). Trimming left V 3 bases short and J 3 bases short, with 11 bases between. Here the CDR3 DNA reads TGTGCCAGTAGTATCTCGAGGGCGGAAGAGACCCAGTACTTC. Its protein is CASSISRAEETQYF. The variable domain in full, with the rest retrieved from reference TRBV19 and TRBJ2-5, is DGGITQSPKYLFRKEGQNVTLSCEQNLNHDAMYWYRQDPGQGLRLIYYSQIVNDFQKGDIAEGYSVSREKKESFPLTVTSAQKNPTAFYLCASSISRAEETQYFGPGTRLLVL.

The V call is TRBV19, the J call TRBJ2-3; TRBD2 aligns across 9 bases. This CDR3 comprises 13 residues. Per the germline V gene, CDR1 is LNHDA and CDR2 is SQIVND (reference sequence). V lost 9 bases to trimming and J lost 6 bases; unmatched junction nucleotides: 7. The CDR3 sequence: CASSQRGVDTQYF. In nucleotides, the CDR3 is TGTGCCAGCTCTCAGCGGGGGGTGGATACGCAGTATTTT.

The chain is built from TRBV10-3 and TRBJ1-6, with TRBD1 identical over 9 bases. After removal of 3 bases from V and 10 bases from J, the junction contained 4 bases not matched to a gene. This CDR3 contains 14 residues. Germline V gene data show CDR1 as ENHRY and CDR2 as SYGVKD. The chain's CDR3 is CAISDGTGPSPLHF. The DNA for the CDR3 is TGTGCCATCAGTGATGGGACAGGGCCCTCACCCCTCCACTTT.

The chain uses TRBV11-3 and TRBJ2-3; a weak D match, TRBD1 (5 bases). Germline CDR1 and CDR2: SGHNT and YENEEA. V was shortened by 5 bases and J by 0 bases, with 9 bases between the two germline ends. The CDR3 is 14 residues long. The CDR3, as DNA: TGTGCCAGCAGCCTGGGGCAGAGCACAGATACGCAGTATTTT. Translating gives CASSLGQSTDTQYF.

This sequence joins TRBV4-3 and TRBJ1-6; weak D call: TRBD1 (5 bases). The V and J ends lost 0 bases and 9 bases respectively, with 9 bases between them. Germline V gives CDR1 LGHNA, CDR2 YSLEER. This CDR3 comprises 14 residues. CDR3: CASSQDGAGSPLHF. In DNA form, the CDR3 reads TGCGCCAGCAGCCAAGATGGGGCGGGTTCACCCCTCCACTTT.

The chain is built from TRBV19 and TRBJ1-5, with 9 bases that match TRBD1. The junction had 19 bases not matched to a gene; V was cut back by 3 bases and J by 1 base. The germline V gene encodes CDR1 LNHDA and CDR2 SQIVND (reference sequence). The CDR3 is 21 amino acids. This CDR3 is CASSIDVGWGQGTSSNQPQHF. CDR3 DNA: TGTGCCAGTAGTATTGACGTCGGGTGGGGACAGGGAACATCGAGCAATCAGCCCCAGCATTTT.

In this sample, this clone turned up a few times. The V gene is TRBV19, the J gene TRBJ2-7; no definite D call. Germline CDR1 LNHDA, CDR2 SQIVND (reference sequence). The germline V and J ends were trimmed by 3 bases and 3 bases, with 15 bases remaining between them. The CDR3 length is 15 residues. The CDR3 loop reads CASSIRADPIYEQYF. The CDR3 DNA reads TGTGCCAGTAGTATTCGGGCAGACCCCATCTACGAGCAGTACTTC.

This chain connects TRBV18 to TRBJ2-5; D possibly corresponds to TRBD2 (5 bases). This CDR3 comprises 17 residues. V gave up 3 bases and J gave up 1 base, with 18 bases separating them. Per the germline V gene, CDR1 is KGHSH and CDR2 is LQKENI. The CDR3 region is CASSPEAGGDAQETQYF. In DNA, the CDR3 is TGTGCCAGCTCACCGGAGGCCGGCGGCGACGCCCAAGAGACCCAGTACTTC.

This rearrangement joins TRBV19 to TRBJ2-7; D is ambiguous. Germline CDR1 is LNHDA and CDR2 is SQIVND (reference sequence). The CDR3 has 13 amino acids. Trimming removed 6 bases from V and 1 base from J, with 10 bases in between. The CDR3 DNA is TGTGCCAGTAGACCCCCGTCGTCCTACGAGCAGTACTTC. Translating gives CASRPPSSYEQYF.

CDR3 loop: CASSPQAGNQPQHF. As DNA, the CDR3 is TGTGCCAGCAGTCCCCAAGCTGGCAATCAGCCCCAGCATTTT. The rearrangement joins TRBV27 to TRBJ1-5; D remains unclear. Between the trimmed V and J ends, which lost 5 bases and 2 bases, there was a span of 10 bases. From germline, CDR1 is MNHEY and CDR2 SMNVEV (reference sequence). There are 14 residues in the CDR3.

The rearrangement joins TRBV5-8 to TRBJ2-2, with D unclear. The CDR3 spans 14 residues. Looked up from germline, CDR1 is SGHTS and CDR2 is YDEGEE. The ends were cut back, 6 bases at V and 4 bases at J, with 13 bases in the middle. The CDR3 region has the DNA TGTGCCAGCACATTGTTGACCGTCACCGGGGAGCTGTTTTTT. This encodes CASTLLTVTGELFF.

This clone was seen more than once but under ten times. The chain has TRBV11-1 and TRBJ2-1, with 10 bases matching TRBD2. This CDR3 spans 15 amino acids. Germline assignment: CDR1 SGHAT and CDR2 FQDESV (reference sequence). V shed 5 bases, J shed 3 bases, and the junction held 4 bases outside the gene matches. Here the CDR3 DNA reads TGTGCCAGCAGCCTACTAGCGGGGATCTACAATGAGCAGTTCTTC. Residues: CASSLLAGIYNEQFF.

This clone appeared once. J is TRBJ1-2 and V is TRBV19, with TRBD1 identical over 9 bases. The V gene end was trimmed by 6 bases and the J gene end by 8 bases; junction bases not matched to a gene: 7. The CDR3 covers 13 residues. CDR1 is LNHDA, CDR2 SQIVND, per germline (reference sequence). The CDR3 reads CASSDRGRAGYTF. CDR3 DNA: TGTGCCAGTAGCGACAGGGGGAGAGCGGGCTACACCTTC.